This TCR beta chain was sequenced for a study of T cell responses to AZD1222 COVID-19 vaccine. General study findings and limits: Repertoires were obtained only post-peak T cell response. Clonal diversity was possibly underestimated, and the donors were mostly white British, with more females.

Using immunoSEQ multiplex PCR, the repertoire was profiled, and TCRdb retains in-frame clones only, with some absent. The sample has some 120,000 clones; over 75% are singletons. Only a few counts were recorded for this clone. Its antigen is currently unknown. The CDR3 runs 15 residues. Unmatched junction bases numbered 5, after V lost 3 bases and J lost 3 bases. CDR1 is SNHLY, CDR2 FYNNEI, per germline. This chain joins TRBV2 and TRBJ2-7; 10 bases agree with TRBD2. This material consisted of peripheral blood, taken 28 days after the second AZD1222 dose. The sequence was collected from an adult who received the AZD1222 COVID-19 vaccine. The CDR3 protein is CASSDGLAGVYEQYF. The CDR3, as DNA: TGTGCCAGCAGTGACGGGCTAGCGGGAGTCTACGAGCAGTACTTC.